These T cell receptor beta chains were read from a single sample in a study of T cells in Graves' hyperthyroidism and ophthalmopathy. TCRdb reprocessed the multiplex PCR reads via MiXCR and lists one record per CDR3 protein. The table includes 700,000 or so distinct CDR3 sequences, roughly 15% detected once. Sequenced sample: blood. These receptors originate from a man younger than 35 with Graves' hyperthyroidism. CDR3s include the opening cysteine and the closing phenylalanine or tryptophan. D genes are given only for firm matches. Where a row states a size, it is once, few, many or the class of an expanded clone; other rows omit it.

d_gene	j_gene	v_gene	abundance	CDR3nt	CDR3aa
NA	TRBJ2-2	TRBV7-3	few	TGTGCCAGCAGCTACCAGGGGGGCAGCACCGGGGAGCTGTTTTTT	CASSYQGGSTGELFF
NA	TRBJ2-7	TRBV9	few	TGTGCCAGCAGCTTACCTGGGGGGCTACTACTCGAGCAGTACTTC	CASSLPGGLLLEQYF
TRBD1	TRBJ1-3	TRBV15	few	TGTGCCACCACCCCGGGACAGGATCCCTACTCTGGAAACACCATATATTTT	CATTPGQDPYSGNTIYF
NA	TRBJ2-7	TRBV6-2/TRBV6-3	many	TGTGCCAGCACCTCCGGGACCGGCACCTACGAGCAGTACTTC	CASTSGTGTYEQYF
TRBD1	TRBJ2-1	TRBV7-9	NA	TGTGCCAGCAGCTTAAGTTCCGACAGGGTAGGCTCCTACAATGAGCAGTTCTTC	CASSLSSDRVGSYNEQFF
TRBD1	TRBJ2-7	TRBV7-9	few	TGTGCCAGCAGCCCGACAGGGGCGGACGAGCAGTACTTC	CASSPTGADEQYF
TRBD1	TRBJ2-1	TRBV19	NA	TGTGCCAGTAGTACACCAACCGGGACAGGGTCGGGTAATGAGCAGTTCTTC	CASSTPTGTGSGNEQFF
NA	TRBJ1-3	TRBV15	NA	TGTGCCACCAGCCCACGGGGCTCTGGAAACACCATATATTTT	CATSPRGSGNTIYF
NA	TRBJ1-4	TRBV5-1	few	TGCGCCAGCAGTCTCATGGATAGGAATGAAAAACTGTTTTTT	CASSLMDRNEKLFF
TRBD2	TRBJ2-2	TRBV28	few	TGTGCCAGCAGTATCTTAGCGGGAGGGTTCCTTACCGGGGAGCTGTTTTTT	CASSILAGGFLTGELFF
TRBD2	TRBJ2-7	TRBV12-3/TRBV12-4	many	TGTGCCAGCAGTCAAGGTCTTGGACTAGCGGGGATCTCCTACGAGCAGTACTTC	CASSQGLGLAGISYEQYF
NA	TRBJ2-1	TRBV7-9	few	TGTGCCAGCAGCCACGGGGCCATCAATGAGCAGTTCTTC	CASSHGAINEQFF
TRBD2	TRBJ2-5	TRBV7-9	NA	TGTGCCAGCAGCTTAGCAACTAGCGGAGAGACCCAGTACTTC	CASSLATSGETQYF
NA	TRBJ1-5	TRBV5-1	NA	TGCGCCAGCAGCTTGGAGGACAGTCGGAATCAGCCCCAGCATTTT	CASSLEDSRNQPQHF
NA	TRBJ1-5	TRBV29-1	NA	TGCAGCGTTGCCTGGGCCCCCGGGCCGGATCAGCCCCAGCATTTT	CSVAWAPGPDQPQHF
NA	TRBJ2-4	TRBV11-2	many	TGTGCCAGCAGCTTCTCTTTAGCCAAAAACATTCAGTACTTC	CASSFSLAKNIQYF
NA	TRBJ2-2	TRBV11-3	few	TGTGCCAGCAGCCCGGACATGAACACCGGGGAGCTGTTTTTT	CASSPDMNTGELFF
NA	TRBJ1-1	TRBV3-1	NA	TGTGCCAGCAGCCAAAGGACCATGAACACTGAAGCTTTCTTT	CASSQRTMNTEAFF
TRBD1	TRBJ2-5	TRBV28	many	TGTGCCAGCAGGCGGACAGGTTGGATAGAGACCCAGTACTTC	CASRRTGWIETQYF
NA	TRBJ1-2	TRBV29-1	NA	TGCAGCGCCGTAGCGGGGTATGGCTACACCTTC	CSAVAGYGYTF
TRBD2	TRBJ2-7	TRBV25-1	few	TGTGCCAGCAGTGGATATAGCGGGAGGGCCCGTGAGCAGTACTTC	CASSGYSGRAREQYF
NA	TRBJ2-7	TRBV6-1	many	TGTGCCAGCAGTGCCCTAAAGGGTGTCTACGAGCAGTACTTC	CASSALKGVYEQYF
NA	TRBJ2-7	TRBV2	many	TGTGCCAGCAGTGTCCGGGAGAGGTCCTACGAGCAGTACTTC	CASSVRERSYEQYF
NA	TRBJ1-1	TRBV18	many	TGTGCCAGCTCACGGGAGGTGGGGAGCATGAACACTGAAGCTTTCTTT	CASSREVGSMNTEAFF
TRBD2	TRBJ2-2	TRBV7-2	NA	TGTGCCAGCAGCTTAGAGAGACTAGCGGCCACGAGATGGGAGCTGTTTTTT	CASSLERLAATRWELFF
TRBD2	TRBJ2-5	TRBV10-3	few	TGTGCCATCAGTGAGTGGGGGACTAGCGGAGAAGAGACCCAGTACTTC	CAISEWGTSGEETQYF
NA	TRBJ2-1	TRBV10-3	many	TGTGCCATCAGTGAGCGCTTTGGCGAGCAGTTCTTC	CAISERFGEQFF
TRBD2	TRBJ2-5	TRBV27	many	TGTGCCAGCAGTTGGACCGGACTAGCGGGACAGCAGACCCAGTACTTC	CASSWTGLAGQQTQYF
NA	TRBJ1-3	TRBV30	NA	TGTGCCTGGAGCAGGAACCCTGGAAACACCATATATTTT	CAWSRNPGNTIYF
NA	TRBJ2-3	TRBV11-2	few	TGTGCCAGCAGCTTACATGGACAGAGCACAGATACGCAGTATTTT	CASSLHGQSTDTQYF
NA	TRBJ1-1	TRBV14	few	TGTGCCAGCAGCCATGAGAACACTGAAGCTTTCTTT	CASSHENTEAFF
TRBD1	TRBJ1-2	TRBV7-3	NA	TGTGCCAGCAGCCCCACCGGGACAGGGGCCCTGTTAGCTAACTATGGCTATACCTTC	CASSPTGTGALLANYGYTF
TRBD1	TRBJ1-5	TRBV20-1	NA	TGCAGTGCGAGGGGGACAGGGGGTACCCAGCATTTT	CSARGTGGTQHF
NA	TRBJ2-7	TRBV19	NA	TGTGCCAGTAGTCCTCCGGGACTCTACCTCTATAACAGCTCCTACGAGCAGTACTTC	CASSPPGLYLYNSSYEQYF
NA	TRBJ2-7	TRBV20-1	many	TGCAGTGCTAGCTCCGCACCAGGGCCCGAGGGGTACGAGCAGTACTTC	CSASSAPGPEGYEQYF
NA	TRBJ2-7	TRBV5-6	many	TGTGCCAGCAGCTTAACAGGGTTGGGGCCCTACGAGCAGTACTTC	CASSLTGLGPYEQYF
NA	TRBJ2-3	TRBV2	many	TGTGCCAGCAGTGAAGCGGGCTTTGGCACAGATACGCAGTATTTT	CASSEAGFGTDTQYF
NA	TRBJ2-1	TRBV28	NA	TGTGCCAGCACCGTGTCCTCCTACAATGAGCAGTTCTTC	CASTVSSYNEQFF
TRBD2	TRBJ2-7	TRBV6-2/TRBV6-3	many	TGTGCCAGCAGTCGGTGGACTAGCGTCCCCTACGAGCAGTACTTC	CASSRWTSVPYEQYF
NA	TRBJ1-1	TRBV20-1	NA	TGCAGTGCAAGACGGGACCACACTGAAGCTTTCTTT	CSARRDHTEAFF
TRBD1	TRBJ2-2	TRBV30	NA	TGTGCCTGGAGCACCGGACAGGGCACCGGGGAGCTGTTTTTT	CAWSTGQGTGELFF
TRBD2	TRBJ2-1	TRBV20-1	many	TGCAGTGCTAGAGATTGGGCGGGAGAGGGCAATGAGCAGTTCTTC	CSARDWAGEGNEQFF
NA	TRBJ2-7	TRBV5-1	many	TGCGCCAGCAGCTTCAGGAGCTCCTACGAGCAGTACTTC	CASSFRSSYEQYF
NA	TRBJ1-1	TRBV5-1	NA	TGCGCCAGCAGCTTGGGCTCTCGAAGGAACACTGAAGCTTTCTTT	CASSLGSRRNTEAFF
NA	TRBJ2-1	TRBV12-3/TRBV12-4	NA	TGTGCCAGCAGTGGGAGCGTTAGAGGGGTAAATGAGCAGTTCTTC	CASSGSVRGVNEQFF
TRBD1	TRBJ1-4	TRBV5-1	many	TGTGCCAGCAGTCTTCAGGGGGCAACTAATGAAAAACTGTTTTTT	CASSLQGATNEKLFF
NA	TRBJ1-6	TRBV28	many	TGTGCCAGCAGTCCGAGTCCCGGGACGGGGTCACCCCTCCACTTT	CASSPSPGTGSPLHF
NA	TRBJ2-5	TRBV2	many	TGTGCCAGCAGTGAACGGGGGACCCAGTACTTC	CASSERGTQYF
TRBD1	TRBJ2-7	TRBV14	few	TGTGCCAGCTCATGGGGGACAGGGCATTACGAGCAGTACTTC	CASSWGTGHYEQYF
NA	TRBJ2-7	TRBV29-1	NA	TGCAGCGTAACGGGACTGCGAATTGACGAGCAGTACTTC	CSVTGLRIDEQYF
NA	TRBJ1-2	TRBV2	many	TGTGCCAGCAGTAGAGGCGGTCGATCCGATGGCTACACCTTC	CASSRGGRSDGYTF
NA	TRBJ1-5	TRBV10-1	NA	TGCGCCAGCAGTGACCATCGTAATCAGCCCCAGCATTTT	CASSDHRNQPQHF
NA	TRBJ1-4	TRBV5-5	NA	TGTGCCAGCTGCCCGAACCCCGGGGGGACTAATGAAAAACTGTTTTTT	CASCPNPGGTNEKLFF
TRBD1	TRBJ1-2	TRBV14	once	TGTGCCAGCAGCCAGGGACAGTACTATGGCTACACCTTC	CASSQGQYYGYTF